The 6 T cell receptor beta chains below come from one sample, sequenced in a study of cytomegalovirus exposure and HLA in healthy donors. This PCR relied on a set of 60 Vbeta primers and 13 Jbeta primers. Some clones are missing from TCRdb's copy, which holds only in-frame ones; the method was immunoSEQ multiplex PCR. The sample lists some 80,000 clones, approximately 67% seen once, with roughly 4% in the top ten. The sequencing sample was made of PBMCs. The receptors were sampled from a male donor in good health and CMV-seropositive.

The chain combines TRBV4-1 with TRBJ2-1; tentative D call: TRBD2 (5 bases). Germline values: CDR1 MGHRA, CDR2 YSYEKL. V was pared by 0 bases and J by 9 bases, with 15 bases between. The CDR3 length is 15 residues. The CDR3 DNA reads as TGCGCCAGCAGCCAAGATTGGGGAGAGCCGGGTGAGCAGTTCTTC. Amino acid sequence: CASSQDWGEPGEQFF.

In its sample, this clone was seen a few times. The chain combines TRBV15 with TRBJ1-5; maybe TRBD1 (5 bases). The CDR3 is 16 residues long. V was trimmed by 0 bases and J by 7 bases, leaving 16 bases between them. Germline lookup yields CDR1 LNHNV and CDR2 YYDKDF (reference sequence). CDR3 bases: TGTGCCACCAGCAGAGAGGGGGAGGGGTGGTCACAGCCCCAGCATTTT. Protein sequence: CATSREGEGWSQPQHF. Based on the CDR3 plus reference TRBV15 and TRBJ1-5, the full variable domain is DAMVIQNPRYQVTQFGKPVTLSCSQTLNHNVMYWYQQKSSQAPKLLFHYYDKDFNNEADTPDNFQSRRPNTSFCFLDIRSPGLGDTAMYLCATSREGEGWSQPQHFGDGTRLSIL.

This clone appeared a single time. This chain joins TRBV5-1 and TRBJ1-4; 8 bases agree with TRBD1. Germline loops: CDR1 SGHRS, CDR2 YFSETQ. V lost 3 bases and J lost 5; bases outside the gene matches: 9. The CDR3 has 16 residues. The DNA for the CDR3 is TGCGCCAGCAGCTCGGGACAGGTATCTAAAAATGAAAAACTGTTTTTT. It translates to CASSSGQVSKNEKLFF. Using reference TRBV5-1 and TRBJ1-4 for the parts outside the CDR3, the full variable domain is KAGVTQTPRYLIKTRGQQVTLSCSPISGHRSVSWYQQTPGQGLQFLFEYFSETQRNKGNFPGRFSGRQFSNSRSEMNVSTLELGDSALYLCASSSGQVSKNEKLFFGSGTQLSVL.

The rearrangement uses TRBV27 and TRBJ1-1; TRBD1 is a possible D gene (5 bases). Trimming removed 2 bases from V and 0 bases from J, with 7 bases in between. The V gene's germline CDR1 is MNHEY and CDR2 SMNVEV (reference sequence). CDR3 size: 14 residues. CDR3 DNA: TGTGCCAGCAGTTTAGCGACAGTGAACACTGAAGCTTTCTTT. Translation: CASSLATVNTEAFF.

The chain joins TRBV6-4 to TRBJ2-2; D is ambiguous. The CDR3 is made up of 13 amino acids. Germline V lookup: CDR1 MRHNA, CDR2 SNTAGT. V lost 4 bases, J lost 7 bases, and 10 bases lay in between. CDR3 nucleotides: TGTGCCAGCAGTGCCGAGAGTCGCGGGGAGCTGTTTTTT. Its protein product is CASSAESRGELFF.

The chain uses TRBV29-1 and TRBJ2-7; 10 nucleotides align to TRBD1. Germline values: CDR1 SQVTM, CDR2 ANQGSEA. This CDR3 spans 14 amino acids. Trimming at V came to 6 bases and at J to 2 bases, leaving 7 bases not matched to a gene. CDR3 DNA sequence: TGCAGCGTGGCAGGGGGACAGGGGACCTACGAGCAGTACTTC. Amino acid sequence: CSVAGGQGTYEQYF.